A single sample gave rise to the 13 T cell receptor beta chains below, sequenced in a study of breast tumors, draining lymph nodes, adjacent tissues. TCRdb ran MiXCR on the multiplex PCR reads and lists one entry per CDR3 protein. The sample contains approximately 60,000 distinct CDR3 sequences, around three fifths of which appear only once. The source material was breast tumor tissue. The receptors were gathered from a female donor with breast cancer. Some clones in this sample may be carry-over from other donors' samples.

This chain links TRBV30 with TRBJ2-5; D is uncertain. Germline CDR1 reads GTSNPN; CDR2 reads SVGIG (reference sequence). The CDR3 consists of 12 residues. Trimming pared 3 bases from V and 4 bases from J, leaving 9 bases between. As DNA, the CDR3 is TGTGCCTGGAGGGCCTTAGGAGAGACCCAGTACTTC. Amino acids: CAWRALGETQYF.

The rearrangement joins TRBV6-5 to TRBJ1-3, with a weak D call TRBD1 (5 bases). The V end lost 2 bases, the J end lost 0 bases, and 11 bases lay between the germline ends. CDR1 is MNHEY and CDR2 is SVGAGI in the germline V gene. The CDR3 covers 16 residues. The CDR3 protein is CASSYQRGGSGNTIYF. CDR3 sequence (DNA): TGTGCCAGCAGTTACCAGCGGGGGGGCTCTGGAAACACCATATATTTT.

V and J are TRBV10-3 and TRBJ2-5, with 8 nucleotides matching TRBD1. V trimming: 2 bases; J trimming: 4 bases; junction bases outside the gene matches: 9. Germline values: CDR1 ENHRY, CDR2 SYGVKD. CDR3 length equals 16 residues. In DNA, the CDR3 is TGTGCCATCAGTGAGACTCCCGGGACAGGTGGAGAGACCCAGTACTTC. It specifies CAISETPGTGGETQYF.

The gene calls are TRBV5-1 and TRBJ2-5; TRBD2 agrees at 13 bases. V dropped 9 bases and J dropped 2; count of bases not matched to a gene: 10. This CDR3 has 16 residues. The V gene's germline CDR1 is SGHRS and CDR2 YFSETQ. The CDR3 protein is CATSPGLAGLQETQYF. The CDR3 region has the DNA TGCGCCACATCACCGGGACTAGCGGGGTTACAAGAGACCCAGTACTTC.

J is TRBJ2-2 and V is TRBV7-9, with D hard to call. V was clipped by 5 bases and J by 2 bases, with 18 bases between them. Germline V gene sequence: CDR1 SEHNR, CDR2 FQNEAQ (reference sequence). The CDR3 is made up of 17 amino acids. The CDR3 spells CASSQVRQRPNTGELFF. CDR3 sequence (DNA): TGTGCCAGCAGCCAAGTACGGCAGCGACCTAACACCGGGGAGCTGTTTTTT.

This clonotype was seen a handful of times. V is TRBV13 and J is TRBJ1-6, with 7 bases matching TRBD1. With V trimmed by 5 bases and J by 4 bases, 2 bases remained unmatched. Germline V CDR1 and CDR2: PRHDT, FYEKMQ (reference sequence). The length of the CDR3 is 14 residues. The CDR3 sequence is CASSVGQYNSPLHF. CDR3 sequence (DNA): TGTGCCAGCAGCGTGGGACAGTATAATTCACCCCTCCACTTT.

This clonotype was observed a single time. The chain combines TRBV7-9 with TRBJ1-4; a weak D match, TRBD1 (6 bases). This CDR3 has 14 amino acids. Germline lookup yields CDR1 SEHNR and CDR2 FQNEAQ (reference sequence). Trimming stripped 5 bases from V and 5 bases from J, with 12 bases between. The CDR3 is CASSPGDRNEKLFF. The CDR3 DNA follows: TGTGCCAGCAGCCCAGGCGACAGGAATGAAAAACTGTTTTTT.

This clonotype was counted once. V is TRBV5-4 and J is TRBJ1-2; D uncertain. The germline V and J ends were trimmed by 2 bases and 3 bases, with 5 bases remaining between them. CDR3 length: 12 amino acids. Germline V gene sequence: CDR1 SGHNT, CDR2 YYREEE (reference sequence). CDR3 residues: CASSFDDYGYTF. The DNA of the CDR3 is TGTGCCAGCAGCTTTGATGACTATGGCTACACCTTC.

The rearrangement joins TRBV4-1 to TRBJ1-5; D may be TRBD1 (5 bases). The CDR3 length is 14 residues. V was clipped by 0 bases and J by 7 bases, with 10 bases between them. Germline CDR1 is MGHRA and CDR2 is YSYEKL. The CDR3 DNA sequence: TGCGCCAGCAGCCAAGATGGCAGGGACCAGCCCCAGCATTTT. Translation: CASSQDGRDQPQHF.

This sequence joins TRBV20-1 and TRBJ1-6, with TRBD1 matching 10 bases. CDR3 length: 15 residues. CDR1 is DFQATT and CDR2 is SNEGSKA in the germline V gene (reference sequence). With 6 bases clipped from V and 7 bases from J, the junction kept 9 bases outside the gene matches. CDR3 amino acids: CSARQGATWNSPLHF. Written as DNA, the CDR3 is TGCAGTGCAAGACAGGGGGCGACCTGGAATTCACCCCTCCACTTT.

Regarding this clonotype: Possible read error: a much larger clone is one base away. The V and J genes are TRBV5-1 and TRBJ1-1; unclear D gene. The CDR3 runs to 14 residues. Trimming stripped 5 bases from V and 0 bases from J, with 11 bases between. Germline loops: CDR1 SGHRS, CDR2 YFSETQ. CDR3 bases: TGCGCCAGCAGAATAGCTCCTCTGAACACTGAAGCTTTCTTT. This sequence encodes CASRIAPLNTEAFF.

The chain has TRBV7-9 and TRBJ2-5; 12 nucleotides line up with TRBD2. V lost 4 bases, J lost 2 bases, and 5 bases stayed unmatched. The CDR3 totals 16 residues. Germline CDR1 reads SEHNR; CDR2 reads FQNEAQ (reference sequence). CDR3 sequence (DNA): TGTGCCAGCAGCTCAATACTAGCGGGGGGACAAGAGACCCAGTACTTC. Translated, it gives CASSSILAGGQETQYF.

The chain has TRBV29-1 and TRBJ1-2; D gene ambiguous. The CDR3 covers 12 residues. Per germline, CDR1 SQVTM and CDR2 ANQGSEA. The V and J ends lost 0 bases and 10 bases respectively, with 12 bases between them. CDR3 region: CSVEDDQSSYTF. As DNA, the CDR3 is TGCAGCGTTGAAGACGACCAAAGTTCCTACACCTTC.